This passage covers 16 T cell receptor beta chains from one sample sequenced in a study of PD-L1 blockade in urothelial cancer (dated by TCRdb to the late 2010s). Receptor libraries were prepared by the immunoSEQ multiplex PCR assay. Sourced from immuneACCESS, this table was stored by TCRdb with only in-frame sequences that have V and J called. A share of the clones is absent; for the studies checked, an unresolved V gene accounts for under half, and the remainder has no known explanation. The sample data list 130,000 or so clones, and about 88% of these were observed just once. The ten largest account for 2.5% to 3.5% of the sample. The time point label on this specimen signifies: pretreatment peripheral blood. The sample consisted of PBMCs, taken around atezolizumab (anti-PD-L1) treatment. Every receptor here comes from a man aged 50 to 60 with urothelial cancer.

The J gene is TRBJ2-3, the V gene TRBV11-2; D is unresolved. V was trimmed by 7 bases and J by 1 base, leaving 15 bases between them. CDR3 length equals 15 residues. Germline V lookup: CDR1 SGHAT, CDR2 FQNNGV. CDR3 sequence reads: CASTFTRGGTDTQYF. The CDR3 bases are TGTGCCAGCACCTTCACCCGAGGCGGCACAGATACGCAGTATTTT.

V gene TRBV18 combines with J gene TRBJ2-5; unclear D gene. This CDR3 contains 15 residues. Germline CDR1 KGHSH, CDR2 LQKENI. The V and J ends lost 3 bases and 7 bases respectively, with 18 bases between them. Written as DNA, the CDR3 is TGTGCCAGCTCACCCCTCGCATCTGCGCCTGCGACCCAGTACTTC. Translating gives CASSPLASAPATQYF. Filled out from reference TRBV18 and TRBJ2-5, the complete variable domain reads NAGVMQNPRHLVRRRGQEARLRCSPMKGHSHVYWYRQLPEEGLKFMVYLQKENIIDESGMPKERFSAEFPKEGPSILRIQQVVRGDSAAYFCASSPLASAPATQYFGPGTRLLVL.

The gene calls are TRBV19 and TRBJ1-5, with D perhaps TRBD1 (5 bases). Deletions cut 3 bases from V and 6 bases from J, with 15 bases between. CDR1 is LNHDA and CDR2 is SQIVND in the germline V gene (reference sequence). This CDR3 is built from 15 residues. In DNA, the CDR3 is TGTGCCAGTAGTATTAAGAGGGGAGGGCTTCAGCCCCAGCATTTT. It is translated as CASSIKRGGLQPQHF.

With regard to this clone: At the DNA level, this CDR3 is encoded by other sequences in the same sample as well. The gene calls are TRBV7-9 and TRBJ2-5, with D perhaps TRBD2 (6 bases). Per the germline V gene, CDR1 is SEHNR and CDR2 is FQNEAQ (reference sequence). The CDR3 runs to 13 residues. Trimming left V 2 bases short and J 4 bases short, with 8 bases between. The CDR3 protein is CASSLRGGETQYF. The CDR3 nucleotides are TGTGCCAGCAGCTTAAGGGGAGGAGAGACCCAGTACTTC.

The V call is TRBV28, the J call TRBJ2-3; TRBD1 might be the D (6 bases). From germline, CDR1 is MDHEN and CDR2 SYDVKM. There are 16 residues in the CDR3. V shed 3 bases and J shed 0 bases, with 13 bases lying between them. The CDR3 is CASSFGTTRSTDTQYF. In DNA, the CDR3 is TGTGCCAGCAGTTTTGGGACAACCCGTAGCACAGATACGCAGTATTTT.

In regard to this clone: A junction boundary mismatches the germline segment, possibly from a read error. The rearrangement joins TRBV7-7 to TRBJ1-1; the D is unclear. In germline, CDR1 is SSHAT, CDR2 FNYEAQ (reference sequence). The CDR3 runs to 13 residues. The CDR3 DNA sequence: TGTGCTAGCAGCTTGTCGAGGAACACTGAAGCTTTCTTT. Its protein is CASSLSRNTEAFF. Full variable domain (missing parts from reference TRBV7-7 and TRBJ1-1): GAGVSQSPRYKVTKRGQDVTLRCDPISSHATLYWYQQALGQGPEFLTYFNYEAQPDKSGLPSDRFSAERPEGSISTLTIQRTEQRDSAMYRCASSLSRNTEAFFGQGTRLTVV.

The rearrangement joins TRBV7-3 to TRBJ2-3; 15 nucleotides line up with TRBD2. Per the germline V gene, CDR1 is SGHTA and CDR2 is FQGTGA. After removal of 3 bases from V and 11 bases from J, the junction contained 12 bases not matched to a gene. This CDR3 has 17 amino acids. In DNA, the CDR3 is TGTGCCAGCAGCTTCGGGACTAGCGGGGGGAGGGGATGGATGCAGTATTTT. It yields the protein CASSFGTSGGRGWMQYF.

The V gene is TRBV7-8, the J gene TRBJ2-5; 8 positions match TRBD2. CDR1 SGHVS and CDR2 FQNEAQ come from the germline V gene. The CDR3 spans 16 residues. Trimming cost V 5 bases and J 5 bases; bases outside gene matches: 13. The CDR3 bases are TGTGCCAGCAGCCCCTTGGTGGGACTAGGTGTGGAGACCCAGTACTTC. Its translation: CASSPLVGLGVETQYF.

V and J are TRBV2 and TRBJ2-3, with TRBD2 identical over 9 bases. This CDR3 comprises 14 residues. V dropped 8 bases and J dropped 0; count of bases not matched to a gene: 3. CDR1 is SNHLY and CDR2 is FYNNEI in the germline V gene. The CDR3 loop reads CASHTSGSTDTQYF. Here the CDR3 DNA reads TGTGCCAGCCACACTAGCGGGAGCACAGATACGCAGTATTTT.

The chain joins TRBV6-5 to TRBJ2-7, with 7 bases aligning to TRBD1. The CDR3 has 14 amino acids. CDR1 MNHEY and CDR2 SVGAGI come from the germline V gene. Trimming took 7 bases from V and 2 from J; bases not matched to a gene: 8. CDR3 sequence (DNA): TGTGCCAGCAATCAACAGGGGTTCGCCTACGAGCAGTACTTC. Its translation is CASNQQGFAYEQYF.

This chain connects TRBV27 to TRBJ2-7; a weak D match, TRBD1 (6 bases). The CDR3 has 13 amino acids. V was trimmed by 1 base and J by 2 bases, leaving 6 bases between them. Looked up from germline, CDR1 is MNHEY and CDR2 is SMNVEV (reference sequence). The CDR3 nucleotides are TGTGCCAGCAGTTTATACAGGGCCTACGAGCAGTACTTC. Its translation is CASSLYRAYEQYF.

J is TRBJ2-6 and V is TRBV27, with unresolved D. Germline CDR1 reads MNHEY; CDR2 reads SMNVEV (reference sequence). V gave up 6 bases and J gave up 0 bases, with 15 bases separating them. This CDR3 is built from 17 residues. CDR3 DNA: TGTGCCAGCAGCAAAACAGCCTACCACTCTGGGGCCAACGTCCTGACTTTC. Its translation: CASSKTAYHSGANVLTF.

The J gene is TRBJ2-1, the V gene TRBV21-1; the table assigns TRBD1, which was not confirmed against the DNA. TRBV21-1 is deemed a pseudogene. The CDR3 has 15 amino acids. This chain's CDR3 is CASSSRDRVFNEQFF. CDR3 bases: TGTGCCAGCAGCTCACGGGACAGGGTTTTCAATGAGCAGTTCTTC.

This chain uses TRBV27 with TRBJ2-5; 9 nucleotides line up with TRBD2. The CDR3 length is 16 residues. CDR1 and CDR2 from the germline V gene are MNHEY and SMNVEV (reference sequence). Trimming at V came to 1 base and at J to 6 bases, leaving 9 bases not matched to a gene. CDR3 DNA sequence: TGTGCCAGCAGTTTATATGGTAGCGGGAGTTTCCAGACCCAGTACTTC. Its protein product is CASSLYGSGSFQTQYF.

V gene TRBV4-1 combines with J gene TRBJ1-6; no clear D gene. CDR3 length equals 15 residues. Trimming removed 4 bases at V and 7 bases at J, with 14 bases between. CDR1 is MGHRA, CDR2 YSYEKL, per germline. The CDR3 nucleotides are TGCGCCAGCAGCCGAGTCAGCTCGAGGAATTCACCCCTCCACTTT. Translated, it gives CASSRVSSRNSPLHF.

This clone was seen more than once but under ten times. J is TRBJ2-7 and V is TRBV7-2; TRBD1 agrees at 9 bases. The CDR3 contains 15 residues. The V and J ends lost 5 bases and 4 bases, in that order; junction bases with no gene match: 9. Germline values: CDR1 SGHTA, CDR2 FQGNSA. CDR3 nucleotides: TGTGCCAGCAGCATACAGGGGGCGCTTTATTACGAGCAGTACTTC. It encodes CASSIQGALYYEQYF.